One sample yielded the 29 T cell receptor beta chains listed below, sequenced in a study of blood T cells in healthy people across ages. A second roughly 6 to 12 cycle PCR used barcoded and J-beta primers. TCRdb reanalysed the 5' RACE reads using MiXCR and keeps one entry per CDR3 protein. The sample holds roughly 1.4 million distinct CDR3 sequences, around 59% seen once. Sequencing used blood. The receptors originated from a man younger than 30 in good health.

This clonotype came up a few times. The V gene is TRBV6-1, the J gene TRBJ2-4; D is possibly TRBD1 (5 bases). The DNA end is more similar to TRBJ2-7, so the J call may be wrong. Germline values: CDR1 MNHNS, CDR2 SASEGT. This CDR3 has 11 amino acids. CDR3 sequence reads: CASMQGGEQYF. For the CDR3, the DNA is TGTGCCAGCATGCAGGGCGGCGAGCAGTACTTC.

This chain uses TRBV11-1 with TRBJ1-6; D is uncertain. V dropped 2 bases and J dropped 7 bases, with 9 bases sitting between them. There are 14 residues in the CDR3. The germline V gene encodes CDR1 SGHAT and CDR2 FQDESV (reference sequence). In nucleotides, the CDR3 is TGTGCCAGCAGCTTACGGTCAGAAAATTCACCCCTCCACTTT. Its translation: CASSLRSENSPLHF.

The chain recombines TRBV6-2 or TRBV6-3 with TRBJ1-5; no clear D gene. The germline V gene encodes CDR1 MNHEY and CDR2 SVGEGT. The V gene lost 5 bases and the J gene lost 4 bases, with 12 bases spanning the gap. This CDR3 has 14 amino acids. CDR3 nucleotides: TGTGCCAGCAGTCCTCGCGTGGGGAATCAGCCCCAGCATTTT. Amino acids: CASSPRVGNQPQHF.

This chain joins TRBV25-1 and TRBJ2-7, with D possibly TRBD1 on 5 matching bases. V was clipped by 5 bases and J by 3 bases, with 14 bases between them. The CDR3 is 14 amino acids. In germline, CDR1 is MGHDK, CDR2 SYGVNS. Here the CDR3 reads CASSPSTVIYEQYF. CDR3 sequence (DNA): TGTGCCAGCAGTCCCTCGACAGTGATCTACGAGCAGTACTTC.

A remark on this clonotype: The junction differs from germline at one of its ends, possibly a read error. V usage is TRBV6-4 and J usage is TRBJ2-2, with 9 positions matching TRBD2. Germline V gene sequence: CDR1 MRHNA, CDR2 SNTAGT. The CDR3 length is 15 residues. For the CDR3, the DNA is TGTGCCAGCAGTGACGGAGCGGGAGGTCCCGGGGAGCGGTTTTTT. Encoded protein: CASSDGAGGPGERFF.

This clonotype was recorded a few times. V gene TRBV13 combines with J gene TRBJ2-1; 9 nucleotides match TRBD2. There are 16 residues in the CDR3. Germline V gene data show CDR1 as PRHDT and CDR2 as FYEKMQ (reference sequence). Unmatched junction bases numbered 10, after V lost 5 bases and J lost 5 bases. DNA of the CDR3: TGTGCCAGCAGCCTCTACCCGCTAGCGGGGCACAATGAGCAGTTCTTC. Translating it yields CASSLYPLAGHNEQFF.

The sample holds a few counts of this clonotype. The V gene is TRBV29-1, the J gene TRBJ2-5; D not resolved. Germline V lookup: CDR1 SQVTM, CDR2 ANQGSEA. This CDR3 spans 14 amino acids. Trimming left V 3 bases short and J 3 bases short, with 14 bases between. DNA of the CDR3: TGCAGCGTTGATTTGAACCGCATCGAAGAGACCCAGTACTTC. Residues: CSVDLNRIEETQYF.

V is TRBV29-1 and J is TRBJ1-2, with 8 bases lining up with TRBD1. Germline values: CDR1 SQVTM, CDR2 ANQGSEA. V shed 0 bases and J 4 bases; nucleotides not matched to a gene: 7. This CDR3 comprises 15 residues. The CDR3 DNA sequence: TGCAGCGTTGAAGACAGACAGGGGCGCTTCTATGGCTACACCTTC. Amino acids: CSVEDRQGRFYGYTF.

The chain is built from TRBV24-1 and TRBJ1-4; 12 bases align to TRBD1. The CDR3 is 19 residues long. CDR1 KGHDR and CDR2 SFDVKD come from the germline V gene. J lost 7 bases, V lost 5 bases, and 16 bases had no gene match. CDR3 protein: CATSGFRDRGLIVGEKLFF. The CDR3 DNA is TGTGCCACCAGTGGCTTCCGGGACAGGGGGCTCATTGTTGGTGAAAAACTGTTTTTT.

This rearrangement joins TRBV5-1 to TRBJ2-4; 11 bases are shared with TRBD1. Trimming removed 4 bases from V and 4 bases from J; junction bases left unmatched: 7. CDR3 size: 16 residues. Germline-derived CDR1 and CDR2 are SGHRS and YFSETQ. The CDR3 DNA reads TGCGCCAGCAGCCCCGGGACAGGGGGTTTGAAAAACATTCAGTACTTC. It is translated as CASSPGTGGLKNIQYF.

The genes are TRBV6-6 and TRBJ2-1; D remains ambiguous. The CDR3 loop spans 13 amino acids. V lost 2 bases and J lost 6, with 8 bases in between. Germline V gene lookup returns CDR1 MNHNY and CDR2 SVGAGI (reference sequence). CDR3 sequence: CASSYQGLNEQFF. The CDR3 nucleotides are TGTGCCAGCAGTTACCAAGGCCTCAATGAGCAGTTCTTC.

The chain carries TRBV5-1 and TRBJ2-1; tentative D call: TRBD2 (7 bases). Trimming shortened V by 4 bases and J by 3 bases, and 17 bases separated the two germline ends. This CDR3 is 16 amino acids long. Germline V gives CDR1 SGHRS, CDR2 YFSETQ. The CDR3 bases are TGCGCCAGCAGCCTTGGGGGGGCTAGCGGCTACAATGAGCAGTTCTTC. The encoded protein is CASSLGGASGYNEQFF.

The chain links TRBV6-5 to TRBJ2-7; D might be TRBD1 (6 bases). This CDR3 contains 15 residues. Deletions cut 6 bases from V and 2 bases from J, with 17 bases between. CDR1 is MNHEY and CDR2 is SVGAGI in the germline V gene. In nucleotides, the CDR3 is TGTGCCAGCAGACAGCACCAGGGGACCCCCTACGAGCAGTACTTC. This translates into CASRQHQGTPYEQYF.

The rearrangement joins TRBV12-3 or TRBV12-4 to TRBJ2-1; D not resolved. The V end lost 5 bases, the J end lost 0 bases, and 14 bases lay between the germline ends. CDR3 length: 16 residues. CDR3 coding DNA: TGTGCCAGCAGTCCATCAGTACCTAGCTCCTACAATGAGCAGTTCTTC. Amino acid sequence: CASSPSVPSSYNEQFF.

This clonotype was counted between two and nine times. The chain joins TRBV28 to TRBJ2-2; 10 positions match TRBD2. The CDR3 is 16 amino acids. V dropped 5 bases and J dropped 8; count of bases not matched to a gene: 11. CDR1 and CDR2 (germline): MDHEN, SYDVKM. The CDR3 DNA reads TGTGCCAGCAGTAAGCTAGCGGGGGTCCACTTAGGGGAGCTGTTTTTT. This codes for CASSKLAGVHLGELFF.

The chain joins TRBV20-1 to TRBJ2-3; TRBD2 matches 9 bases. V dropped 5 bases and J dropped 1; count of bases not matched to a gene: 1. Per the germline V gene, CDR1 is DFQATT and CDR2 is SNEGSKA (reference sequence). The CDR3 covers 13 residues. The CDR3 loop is CSAEREGTDTQYF. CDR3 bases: TGCAGTGCTGAGCGGGAGGGCACAGATACGCAGTATTTT.

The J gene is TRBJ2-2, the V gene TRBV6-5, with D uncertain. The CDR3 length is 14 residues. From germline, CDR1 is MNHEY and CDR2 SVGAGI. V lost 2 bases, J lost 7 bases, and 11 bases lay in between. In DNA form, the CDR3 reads TGTGCCAGCAGTTACCTGGGTTCGGACGGGGAGCTGTTTTTT. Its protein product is CASSYLGSDGELFF.

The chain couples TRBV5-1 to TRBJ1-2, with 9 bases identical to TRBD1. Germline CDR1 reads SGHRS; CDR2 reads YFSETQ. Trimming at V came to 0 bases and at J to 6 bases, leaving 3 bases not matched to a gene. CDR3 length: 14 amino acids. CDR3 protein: CASSLVTGGDGYTF. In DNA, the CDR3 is TGCGCCAGCAGCTTGGTAACAGGGGGCGATGGCTACACCTTC.

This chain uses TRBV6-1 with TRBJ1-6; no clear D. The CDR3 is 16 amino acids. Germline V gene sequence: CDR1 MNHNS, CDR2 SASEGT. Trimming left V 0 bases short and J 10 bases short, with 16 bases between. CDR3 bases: TGTGCCAGCAGTGAAGCAATGGGGTTCGTTGGCTCACCCCTCCACTTT. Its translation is CASSEAMGFVGSPLHF.

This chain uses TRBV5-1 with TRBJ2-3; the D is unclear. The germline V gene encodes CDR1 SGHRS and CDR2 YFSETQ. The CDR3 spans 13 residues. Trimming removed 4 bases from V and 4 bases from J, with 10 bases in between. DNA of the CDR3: TGCGCCAGCAGCGCAGCCCTTTCAGATACGCAGTATTTT. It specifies CASSAALSDTQYF.

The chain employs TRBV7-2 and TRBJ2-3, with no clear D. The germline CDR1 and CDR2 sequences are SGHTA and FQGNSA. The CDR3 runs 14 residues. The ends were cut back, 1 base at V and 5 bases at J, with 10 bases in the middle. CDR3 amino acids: CASSLVFRVDTQYF. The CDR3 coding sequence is TGTGCCAGCAGCTTAGTATTTAGGGTAGATACGCAGTATTTT.

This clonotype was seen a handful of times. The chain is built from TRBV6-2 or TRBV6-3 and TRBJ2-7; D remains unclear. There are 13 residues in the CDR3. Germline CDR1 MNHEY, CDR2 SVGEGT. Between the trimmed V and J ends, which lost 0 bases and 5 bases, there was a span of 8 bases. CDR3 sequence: CASSYSSGNEQYF. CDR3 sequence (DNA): TGTGCCAGCAGTTACTCGTCTGGTAACGAGCAGTACTTC.

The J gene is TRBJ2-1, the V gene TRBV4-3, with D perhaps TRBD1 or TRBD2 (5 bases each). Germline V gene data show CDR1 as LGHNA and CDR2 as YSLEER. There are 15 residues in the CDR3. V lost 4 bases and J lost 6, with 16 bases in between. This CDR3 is CASSPIEGQGNEQFF. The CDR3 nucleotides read TGCGCCAGCAGCCCCATTGAGGGCCAGGGCAATGAGCAGTTCTTC.

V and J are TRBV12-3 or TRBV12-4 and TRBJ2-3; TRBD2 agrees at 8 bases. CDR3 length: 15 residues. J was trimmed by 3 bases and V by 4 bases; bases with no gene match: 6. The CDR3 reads CASSSVERETDTQYF. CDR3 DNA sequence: TGTGCCAGCAGTTCCGTTGAGCGGGAGACAGATACGCAGTATTTT.

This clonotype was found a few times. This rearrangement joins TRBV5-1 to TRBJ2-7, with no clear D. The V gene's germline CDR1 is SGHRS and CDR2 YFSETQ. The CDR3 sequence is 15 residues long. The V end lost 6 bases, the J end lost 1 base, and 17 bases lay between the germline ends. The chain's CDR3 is CASTADRQLSYEQYF. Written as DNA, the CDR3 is TGCGCCAGCACAGCTGACCGACAACTGTCCTACGAGCAGTACTTC.

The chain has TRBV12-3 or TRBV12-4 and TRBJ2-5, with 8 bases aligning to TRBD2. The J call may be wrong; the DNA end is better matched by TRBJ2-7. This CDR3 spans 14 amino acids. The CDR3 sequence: CASSFFGREGEQYF. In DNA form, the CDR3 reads TGTGCCAGCAGTTTCTTCGGGAGGGAGGGCGAGCAGTACTTC.

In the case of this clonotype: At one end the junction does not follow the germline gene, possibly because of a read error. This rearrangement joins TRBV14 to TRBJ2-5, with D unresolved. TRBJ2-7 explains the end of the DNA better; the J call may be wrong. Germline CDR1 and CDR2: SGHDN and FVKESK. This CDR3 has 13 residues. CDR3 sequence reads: CAGSQFSSGEQYF. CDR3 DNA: TGTGCCGGCAGCCAATTCTCTTCCGGCGAGCAGTACTTC.

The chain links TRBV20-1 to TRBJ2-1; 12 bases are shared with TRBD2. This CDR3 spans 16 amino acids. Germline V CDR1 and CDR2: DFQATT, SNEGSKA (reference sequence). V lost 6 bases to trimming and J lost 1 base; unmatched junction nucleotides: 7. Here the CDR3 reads CSAELAGGGSYNEQFF. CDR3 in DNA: TGCAGTGCGGAACTAGCGGGAGGAGGTTCCTACAATGAGCAGTTCTTC.

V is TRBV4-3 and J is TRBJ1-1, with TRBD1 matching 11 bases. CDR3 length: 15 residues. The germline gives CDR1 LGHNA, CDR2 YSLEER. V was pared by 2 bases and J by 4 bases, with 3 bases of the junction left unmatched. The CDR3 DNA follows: TGCGCCAGCAGCCAAATCGGGACAGGGGGCACTGAAGCTTTCTTT. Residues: CASSQIGTGGTEAFF.